One and the same sample provided the 10 T cell receptor beta chains below, sequenced in a study of metastatic and nonmetastatic thyroid tumors. Thyroid surgery had not been preceded by any treatment in any patient. TCRdb ran MiXCR on the PCR reads. Of about 33,000 clones in the sample, roughly a sixth were seen once. Sequencing was done on a sample of blood. Source of these receptors: a male donor with papillary thyroid cancer or a benign thyroid nodule (not recorded which). Some clones in this sample may be carry-over from other donors' samples.

The chain carries TRBV18 and TRBJ1-2; D possibly corresponds to TRBD1 (5 bases). V was shortened by 4 bases and J by 13 bases, with 16 bases between the two germline ends. Looked up from germline, CDR1 is KGHSH and CDR2 is LQKENI. This CDR3 is 12 amino acids long. CDR3 nucleotides: TGTGCCAGCTCACTAGGGGAGGGTGTTGGCACCTTC. Protein: CASSLGEGVGTF.

This clone occurred many times. One base away lies a much larger clone, so this may be a sequencing read error. The chain uses TRBV10-1 and TRBJ1-2, with D hard to call. This CDR3 comprises 12 residues. CDR1 and CDR2 from the germline V gene are WNHNN and SYGVQD (reference sequence). CDR3 coding DNA: TGCGTCAGTTCCCGGCCCAACTATGGCTACACCTTC. Its protein product is CVSSRPNYGYTF.

This clone was seen a few times. An end of the junction does not agree with germline; a read error may underlie this. The gene calls are TRBV12-3 or TRBV12-4 and TRBJ2-1; D might be TRBD2 (6 bases). The CDR3 has 14 amino acids. The DNA for the CDR3 is TGTGTCAGCACCATTATCGGGAGCGGGAATGAGCAGTTCTTC. Amino acid sequence: CVSTIIGSGNEQFF.

This clone ranks as medium-sized. The chain is built from TRBV6-1 and TRBJ2-7, with 9 bases aligning to TRBD1. The CDR3 totals 15 residues. The germline CDR1 and CDR2 sequences are MNHNS and SASEGT. After removal of 1 base from V and 4 bases from J, the junction contained 5 bases not matched to a gene. Written as DNA, the CDR3 is TGTGCCAGCAGTGAAGGTGGGACAGGGCGGTACGAGCAGTACTTC. It encodes CASSEGGTGRYEQYF.

The genes are TRBV9 and TRBJ2-2; 8 nucleotides align to TRBD1. V was pared by 4 bases and J by 7 bases, with 9 bases of the junction left unmatched. The CDR3 totals 15 residues. From germline, CDR1 is SGDLS and CDR2 YYNGEE. CDR3 protein: CASSPSQGAIGELFF. The CDR3 nucleotides are TGTGCCAGCAGCCCCAGCCAGGGGGCGATCGGGGAGCTGTTTTTT.

The chain combines TRBV10-3 with TRBJ1-2, with 9 bases identical to TRBD1. Looked up from germline, CDR1 is ENHRY and CDR2 is SYGVKD. This CDR3 comprises 16 residues. J was trimmed by 8 bases and V by 2 bases; bases with no gene match: 12. The CDR3 here is CAISEIGSHRGQGYTF. The CDR3 DNA follows: TGTGCCATCAGTGAGATAGGGTCCCACAGGGGGCAAGGCTACACCTTC.

This clone occurred a few times. V gene TRBV27 combines with J gene TRBJ2-7; 7 bases are a match to TRBD1. CDR3 length equals 13 residues. Germline V gives CDR1 MNHEY, CDR2 SMNVEV (reference sequence). The ends lost 3 bases at V and 7 bases at J; junction bases unmatched: 6. The CDR3 bases are TGTGCCAGCAGTTTGAACAGGGGATGGGAGCAGTACTTC. This gives the protein CASSLNRGWEQYF.

This clone was seen only a few times. A much larger clone differs from this one at a single base, so this may be a read error. V and J are TRBV25-1 and TRBJ1-1; possibly TRBD1 for D (6 bases). From germline, CDR1 is MGHDK and CDR2 SYGVNS. V lost 2 bases, J lost 0 bases, and 13 bases lay in between. The CDR3 covers 16 residues. CDR3 nucleotides: TGTGCCAGCAGTGAAGGGGGGGGCCCTCTGAACACTGAAGCTTTCTTT. It translates to CASSEGGGPLNTEAFF.

On this clone: This sequence may be a read error, since a much larger clone differs from it by one base. This sample also contains other DNA sequences that code for the same CDR3. CDR3 region: CASSPLGRGNTEAFF. The CDR3 DNA is TGTGCCAGCTCGCCGTTGGGCAGGGGCAACACTGAAGCTTTCTTT. The V and J genes are TRBV18 and TRBJ1-1, with a tentative D call TRBD1 (6 bases). CDR1 is KGHSH, CDR2 LQKENI, per germline. The germline V and J ends were trimmed by 6 bases and 2 bases, with 16 bases remaining between them. The CDR3 consists of 15 residues.

This clone was observed many times. The CDR3 bases are TGCGCCAGCAGCTTGCAACGGGACAGGGGAGGCGAGCAGTACTTC. Protein product: CASSLQRDRGGEQYF. The chain recombines TRBV5-1 with TRBJ2-7, with 10 positions matching TRBD1. The V segment lost 1 base and the J segment 6 bases; nucleotides outside the gene matches: 7. This CDR3 is built from 15 residues. The germline V gene has CDR1 SGHRS and CDR2 YFSETQ.